A single sample is the source of the 24 T cell receptor beta chains below, sequenced in a study of Graves' ophthalmopathy and Graves' hyperthyroidism. Investigators amplified TCR beta CDR3 regions from RNA transcripts. After a first-round RT-PCR with HTBI primers, a second-round multiplex PCR was run. TCRdb processed the multiplex PCR reads anew with MiXCR; each CDR3 protein has one entry. The sample has a few hundred thousand distinct CDR3 sequences; approximately 18% are singletons. Sequencing was carried out using peripheral blood. The receptor source for this set is an adult woman with stable Graves' hyperthyroidism.

In its sample, this clonotype was seen a few times. The rearrangement joins TRBV7-9 to TRBJ2-5, with 8 bases fitting TRBD1. Germline assignment: CDR1 SEHNR and CDR2 FQNEAQ (reference sequence). The ends lost 3 bases at V and 1 base at J; junction bases unmatched: 7. The CDR3 runs 16 residues. CDR3 loop: CASSFGQGWTQETQYF. CDR3 in DNA: TGTGCCAGCAGCTTCGGACAGGGATGGACCCAAGAGACCCAGTACTTC.

This clonotype was counted ten times or more. CDR3 amino acids: CASSVLGDTVAFF. DNA of the CDR3: TGTGCCAGCAGCGTTTTGGGTGACACGGTGGCATTCTTT. The chain recombines TRBV9 with TRBJ1-1; D gene unclear. V was pared by 2 bases and J by 14 bases, with 19 bases between. The CDR3 runs to 13 residues. The germline CDR1 and CDR2 sequences are SGDLS and YYNGEE.

This clonotype appeared a few times. The rearrangement uses TRBV6-1 and TRBJ2-5, with D maybe TRBD1 (5 bases). In germline, CDR1 is MNHNS, CDR2 SASEGT. Trimming removed 6 bases at V and 7 bases at J, with 12 bases between. CDR3 size: 12 residues. The CDR3 nucleotides are TGTGCCAGCAGGGGGCCTTTGGGGACCCAGTACTTC. It translates to CASRGPLGTQYF.

This clonotype occurred many times. This rearrangement joins TRBV6-1 to TRBJ2-2; weak D call: TRBD2 (6 bases). V lost 2 bases to trimming and J lost 9 bases, with 16 bases between them. The CDR3 has 15 residues. Germline loops: CDR1 MNHNS, CDR2 SASEGT. CDR3 sequence reads: CASSEWDSPSWELFF. DNA of the CDR3: TGTGCCAGCAGTGAATGGGACTCACCATCGTGGGAGCTGTTTTTT.

The sample holds many counts of this clonotype. This rearrangement joins TRBV20-1 to TRBJ2-7; 16 bases are a match to TRBD2. Per the germline V gene, CDR1 is DFQATT and CDR2 is SNEGSKA (reference sequence). The CDR3 has 15 residues. With 5 bases clipped from V and 7 bases from J, the junction kept 8 bases outside the gene matches. The CDR3 loop reads CSASVGTSGREEQYF. CDR3 nucleotide sequence: TGCAGTGCTTCCGTAGGGACTAGCGGGAGGGAGGAGCAGTACTTC.

This clonotype was found many times. This chain connects TRBV28 to TRBJ1-5, with TRBD1 identical over 10 bases. The germline gives CDR1 MDHEN, CDR2 SYDVKM. The CDR3 extends over 15 amino acids. Trimming cost V 6 bases and J 0 bases; bases outside gene matches: 2. Written as DNA, the CDR3 is TGTGCCAGCAGCGGGACAGGGGTTAGCAATCAGCCCCAGCATTTT. Protein product: CASSGTGVSNQPQHF. The full variable domain, completed using reference TRBV28 and TRBJ1-5, is DVKVTQSSRYLVKRTGEKVFLECVQDMDHENMFWYRQDPGLGLRLIYFSYDVKMKEKGDIPEGYSVSREKKERFSLILESASTNQTSMYLCASSGTGVSNQPQHFGDGTRLSIL.

This clonotype was seen at least ten times. This chain links TRBV7-9 with TRBJ2-3; TRBD2 matches 10 bases. Germline CDR1 is SEHNR and CDR2 is FQNEAQ (reference sequence). Trimming at V came to 4 bases and at J to 6 bases, leaving 4 bases not matched to a gene. This CDR3 has 14 amino acids. Here the CDR3 reads CASSWTSGIDTQYF. The DNA for the CDR3 is TGTGCCAGCAGCTGGACTAGCGGTATTGATACGCAGTATTTT.

In its sample, this clonotype was seen many times. This chain joins TRBV25-1 and TRBJ2-5; 8 bases are shared with TRBD2. The germline V gene has CDR1 MGHDK and CDR2 SYGVNS. J was trimmed by 5 bases and V by 3 bases; bases with no gene match: 11. This CDR3 is 16 amino acids long. DNA of the CDR3: TGTGCCAGCAGTGATCGGGGGGGGCTGCAAGTGGAGACCCAGTACTTC. Translating it yields CASSDRGGLQVETQYF.

This clonotype was counted at least ten times. V usage is TRBV6-1 and J usage is TRBJ2-7, with D perhaps TRBD1 (6 bases). The CDR3 extends over 13 amino acids. Trimming shortened V by 6 bases and J by 7 bases, and 16 bases separated the two germline ends. Per the germline V gene, CDR1 is MNHNS and CDR2 is SASEGT. The chain's CDR3 is CASRRPGAQEQYF. The CDR3 DNA sequence: TGTGCCAGCAGGAGACCAGGGGCTCAGGAGCAGTACTTC.

This clonotype was observed at least ten times. The chain couples TRBV11-2 to TRBJ2-7; TRBD1 matches 8 bases. V gave up 5 bases and J gave up 4 bases; unmatched junction bases: 13. Germline V gives CDR1 SGHAT, CDR2 FQNNGV. This CDR3 comprises 16 residues. CDR3 residues: CASSPLSGTGGYEQYF. The CDR3 bases are TGTGCCAGCAGCCCCCTATCCGGAACAGGGGGATACGAGCAGTACTTC.

In this sample, this clonotype turned up a few times. The V call is TRBV11-3, the J call TRBJ1-2; no clear D. Germline V gene sequence: CDR1 SGHNT, CDR2 YENEEA. The CDR3 runs to 13 residues. Trimming removed 11 bases at V and 4 bases at J, with 17 bases between. The DNA for the CDR3 is TGTGCCCACCCGCGCAATTACGGCTATGGCTACACCTTC. Amino acid sequence: CAHPRNYGYGYTF. Full variable domain (remainder filled in from reference TRBV11-3 and TRBJ1-2): EAGVVQSPRYKIIEKKQPVAFWCNPISGHNTLYWYLQNLGQGPELLIRYENEEAVDDSQLPKDRFSAERLKGVDSTLKIQPAELGDSAVYLCAHPRNYGYGYTFGSGTRLTVV.

This clonotype came up a few times. The gene calls are TRBV28 and TRBJ2-5; D possibly corresponds to TRBD2 (6 bases). Germline-derived CDR1 and CDR2 are MDHEN and SYDVKM. The ends were cut back, 4 bases at V and 5 bases at J, with 20 bases in the middle. The CDR3 covers 16 residues. CDR3 nucleotide sequence: TGTGCCAGCAGTTGGCCGCAGGGAGGCTGGGGGGAGACCCAGTACTTC. It translates to CASSWPQGGWGETQYF.

This clonotype was seen repeatedly, ten times or more. The genes are TRBV6-5 and TRBJ2-2; the match to TRBD2 covers 7 bases. CDR3 size: 14 residues. Looked up from germline, CDR1 is MNHEY and CDR2 is SVGAGI. V was pared by 6 bases and J by 6 bases, with 7 bases of the junction left unmatched. The CDR3 sequence: CASRAGGRAGELFF. The CDR3 DNA reads as TGTGCCAGCAGAGCGGGCGGGAGAGCCGGGGAGCTGTTTTTT.

Many counts were recorded for this clonotype. This chain joins TRBV12-3 or TRBV12-4 and TRBJ1-2; D remains ambiguous. V was clipped by 6 bases and J by 5 bases, with 16 bases between them. The CDR3 is 14 amino acids. The CDR3 DNA follows: TGTGCCAGCAGCCCCGTACAGAGGTTTTATGGCTACACCTTC. Its translation is CASSPVQRFYGYTF.

This clonotype was found many times. The genes are TRBV28 and TRBJ1-6; D is undetermined. The germline gives CDR1 MDHEN, CDR2 SYDVKM. CDR3 size: 15 residues. Trimming pared 7 bases from V and 4 bases from J, leaving 14 bases between. The CDR3 protein is CASTQAAGYNSPLHF. The CDR3 bases are TGTGCCAGCACCCAAGCGGCGGGGTATAATTCACCCCTCCACTTT.

The sample holds many counts of this clonotype. The rearrangement links TRBV11-2 to TRBJ1-5; the match to TRBD1 covers 7 bases. The CDR3 has 13 amino acids. Trimming cost V 5 bases and J 5 bases; bases outside gene matches: 3. Germline loops: CDR1 SGHAT, CDR2 FQNNGV. CDR3 in amino acids: CASSPTGHQPQHF. The CDR3, as DNA: TGTGCCAGCAGCCCGACAGGGCATCAGCCCCAGCATTTT.

This clonotype has at least ten counts. The rearrangement uses TRBV24-1 and TRBJ2-7; 8 bases match TRBD1. This CDR3 is 15 amino acids long. Germline CDR1 KGHDR, CDR2 SFDVKD. The V gene end was trimmed by 4 bases and the J gene end by 6 bases; junction bases not matched to a gene: 10. CDR3 protein: CATSDPGTGVGEQYF. CDR3 nucleotide sequence: TGTGCCACCAGTGACCCCGGGACAGGAGTAGGCGAGCAGTACTTC.

This clonotype showed up just a few times. This sequence joins TRBV11-2 and TRBJ2-2; D possibly corresponds to TRBD1 (5 bases). Trimming took 1 base from V and 0 from J, leaving 9 bases between them. The germline V gene has CDR1 SGHAT and CDR2 FQNNGV. The CDR3 totals 16 residues. The CDR3 here is CASSLGTGANTGELFF. The CDR3 bases are TGTGCCAGCAGCTTAGGCACAGGAGCGAACACCGGGGAGCTGTTTTTT. The full variable domain, in which reference TRBV11-2 and TRBJ2-2 provide the parts outside the CDR3, is EAGVAQSPRYKIIEKRQSVAFWCNPISGHATLYWYQQILGQGPKLLIQFQNNGVVDDSQLPKDRFSAERLKGVDSTLKIQPAKLEDSAVYLCASSLGTGANTGELFFGEGSRLTVL.

This clonotype was seen at least ten times. V usage is TRBV20-1 and J usage is TRBJ2-7; 8 bases are shared with TRBD1. Germline CDR1 is DFQATT and CDR2 is SNEGSKA (reference sequence). V lost 1 base, J lost 0 bases, and 2 bases stayed unmatched. This CDR3 is built from 14 residues. CDR3 DNA sequence: TGCAGTGCTAGAGCACAGGGGGTCTCCTACGAGCAGTACTTC. It yields the protein CSARAQGVSYEQYF.

This clonotype showed up many times. The chain combines TRBV12-3 or TRBV12-4 with TRBJ2-2, with 10 bases fitting TRBD1. The J segment lost 5 bases and the V segment lost 7 bases, leaving 10 bases of the junction unmatched. The CDR3 has 16 amino acids. The CDR3 here is CASTPRGQGSTGELFF. The CDR3 bases are TGTGCCAGCACCCCCAGGGGACAGGGGAGTACCGGGGAGCTGTTTTTT.

V gene TRBV27 combines with J gene TRBJ2-7, with a possible D match to TRBD2 (7 bases). The ends were cut back, 3 bases at V and 3 bases at J, with 24 bases in the middle. CDR3 size: 18 residues. Germline V lookup: CDR1 MNHEY, CDR2 SMNVEV (reference sequence). The CDR3 bases are TGTGCCAGCAGTTTTAGGATGAATCAGGGAGGGGGATTCTACGAGCAGTACTTC. It is translated as CASSFRMNQGGGFYEQYF.

This clonotype was counted ten times or more. J is TRBJ2-7 and V is TRBV20-1, with TRBD2 matching 9 bases. With V trimmed by 6 bases and J by 4 bases, 7 bases remained unmatched. Germline values: CDR1 DFQATT, CDR2 SNEGSKA (reference sequence). The CDR3 extends over 13 amino acids. CDR3: CSAPPSGDYEQYF. Here the CDR3 DNA reads TGCAGTGCCCCCCCTAGCGGGGATTACGAGCAGTACTTC.

This clonotype was recorded at least ten times. The chain's CDR3 is CASSLFETQYF. For the CDR3, the DNA is TGTGCCAGCAGTTTGTTCGAGACCCAGTACTTC. The chain couples TRBV28 to TRBJ2-5; D gene unclear. The germline CDR1 and CDR2 sequences are MDHEN and SYDVKM. This CDR3 comprises 11 residues. Trimming shortened V by 3 bases and J by 5 bases, and 4 bases separated the two germline ends.

This clonotype was found many times. The chain uses TRBV6-5 and TRBJ2-7; tentative D call: TRBD1 (6 bases). The CDR3 consists of 14 residues. The V gene's germline CDR1 is MNHEY and CDR2 SVGAGI. V gave up 2 bases and J gave up 6 bases, with 14 bases separating them. CDR3 bases: TGTGCCAGCAGTTACGATCGTACAGGGCTCGAGCAGTACTTC. Its protein product is CASSYDRTGLEQYF.